Sequencing of this T cell receptor beta chain was carried out in a study of T-cell reconstitution after alpha-beta-depleted transplantation in children. Study-level results: Several hundred graft clones that had expanded were reportedly the source of alpha-beta T cells about two months after transplant.

V dropped 0 bases and J dropped 3 bases, with 8 bases sitting between them. The CDR3 covers 14 residues. Unique molecular identifiers were used to barcode this TCRbeta library. TCRdb reanalysed the PCR reads using MiXCR and keeps one entry per CDR3 protein. This table has hundreds of thousands of distinct CDR3 sequences, 10% appearing once. This clonotype was seen repeatedly, ten times or more. The antigen is not known. This chain connects TRBV12-3 or TRBV12-4 to TRBJ2-5; D unresolved. The sequencing here drew on PBMCs, taken before TCRalphabeta/CD19-depleted stem cell transplant. This TCR was sampled from a boy younger than two with acute myeloid leukemia, due to receive a stem cell transplant. The CDR3: CASSLAAFKETQYF. The CDR3 DNA reads as TGTGCCAGCAGTTTAGCTGCTTTTAAAGAGACCCAGTACTTC.